Presented here are 19 T cell receptor beta chains from one specimen sequenced in a study of control samples from healthy donors and cancer patients. Measured with immunoSEQ multiplex PCR; TCRdb has only the in-frame clones, and not every one. The profile shows about 190,000 clones, roughly nine tenths of them singletons. Sequenced sample: blood. The receptors shown here come from a young man in good health.

This clone was recorded only once. CDR3 bases: TGTGCCAGTAGTATTCAGGGGGGGTCCTACAATGAGCAGTTCTTC. It encodes CASSIQGGSYNEQFF. The V call is TRBV19, the J call TRBJ2-1, with D tentatively TRBD1 or TRBD2 (7 bases each). Trimming left V 3 bases short and J 1 base short, with 10 bases between. The CDR3 totals 15 residues. In germline, CDR1 is LNHDA, CDR2 SQIVND (reference sequence).

V is TRBV2 and J is TRBJ2-7, with D possibly TRBD1 on 6 matching bases. V was cut by 5 bases and J by 5 bases, with 13 bases left in between. This CDR3 has 13 residues. Germline-derived CDR1 and CDR2 are SNHLY and FYNNEI. CDR3 in DNA: TGTGCCAGCAGTCTACAGGGTATCGACGAGCAGTACTTC. This gives the protein CASSLQGIDEQYF.

V usage is TRBV19 and J usage is TRBJ1-5; possible D gene TRBD1, 5 bases. Per germline, CDR1 LNHDA and CDR2 SQIVND (reference sequence). Trimming took off 10 bases at V and 3 bases at J, with 13 bases between the two ends. The CDR3 sequence is 13 residues long. The CDR3 DNA is TGTGCCACCAAGAGGGGAGCCAATCAGCCCCAGCATTTT. It codes for CATKRGANQPQHF. Full variable domain (outside the CDR3, taken from reference TRBV19 and TRBJ1-5): DGGITQSPKYLFRKEGQNVTLSCEQNLNHDAMYWYRQDPGQGLRLIYYSQIVNDFQKGDIAEGYSVSREKKESFPLTVTSAQKNPTAFYLCATKRGANQPQHFGDGTRLSIL.

This rearrangement joins TRBV28 to TRBJ1-1, with TRBD1 as a possible D gene (6 bases). This CDR3 is 15 amino acids long. CDR1 MDHEN and CDR2 SYDVKM come from the germline V gene. V gave up 4 bases and J gave up 5 bases, with 17 bases separating them. CDR3 nucleotides: TGTGCCAGCAGTTCGGATAGGGGGAGAGGTACTGAAGCTTTCTTT. It encodes CASSSDRGRGTEAFF.

The chain employs TRBV20-1 and TRBJ2-7; D might be TRBD1 (5 bases). From germline, CDR1 is DFQATT and CDR2 SNEGSKA (reference sequence). The V and J ends lost 3 bases and 3 bases respectively, with 15 bases between them. The CDR3 length is 14 residues. For the CDR3, the DNA is TGCAGTGCTAGTTGGGGCCAGGGCCTCTACGAGCAGTACTTC. Translating gives CSASWGQGLYEQYF.

This clone has only a few counts. The gene calls are TRBV20-1 and TRBJ1-4; weak D call: TRBD1 (5 bases). There are 11 residues in the CDR3. Trimming pared 7 bases from V and 7 bases from J, leaving 10 bases between. CDR1 and CDR2 from the germline V gene are DFQATT and SNEGSKA (reference sequence). Here the CDR3 reads CSGGESEKLFF. The CDR3 region has the DNA TGCAGTGGAGGGGAGAGTGAAAAACTGTTTTTT.

This chain joins TRBV7-9 and TRBJ2-7; no clear D. Trimming pared 2 bases from V and 0 bases from J, leaving 8 bases between. The CDR3 totals 14 residues. Germline CDR1 reads SEHNR; CDR2 reads FQNEAQ (reference sequence). The CDR3 loop reads CASSLQPGSYEQYF. The DNA for the CDR3 is TGTGCCAGCAGCTTACAGCCGGGCTCCTACGAGCAGTACTTC.

The chain uses TRBV24-1 and TRBJ2-3; a possible D gene is TRBD1 (6 bases). CDR3 size: 18 residues. Trimming pared 2 bases from V and 4 bases from J, leaving 21 bases between. The germline V gene encodes CDR1 KGHDR and CDR2 SFDVKD. CDR3 sequence reads: CATSDSPGQRTGPDTQYF. CDR3 nucleotide sequence: TGTGCCACCAGTGATTCACCGGGACAACGGACCGGGCCAGATACGCAGTATTTT.

The V and J genes are TRBV10-1 and TRBJ1-1, with D perhaps matching TRBD1 (5 bases). The CDR3 totals 11 residues. Trimming shortened V by 6 bases and J by 5 bases, and 7 bases separated the two germline ends. The germline V gene encodes CDR1 WNHNN and CDR2 SYGVQD (reference sequence). CDR3 amino acids: CASSGGTEAFF. In nucleotides, the CDR3 is TGCGCCAGCAGCGGGGGAACTGAAGCTTTCTTT.

The chain couples TRBV30 to TRBJ2-7; a possible D gene is TRBD1 (6 bases). In germline, CDR1 is GTSNPN, CDR2 SVGIG (reference sequence). The CDR3 covers 15 residues. The V gene lost 2 bases and the J gene lost 2 bases, with 16 bases spanning the gap. The CDR3 protein is CAWSMEYRVTYEQYF. CDR3 coding DNA: TGTGCCTGGAGTATGGAGTACAGGGTCACCTACGAGCAGTACTTC.

The rearrangement uses TRBV6-1 and TRBJ1-5; D gene unclear. V lost 2 bases and J 1 base, leaving 9 bases between the germline ends. Per germline, CDR1 MNHNS and CDR2 SASEGT. This CDR3 is built from 15 residues. CDR3 protein: CASSESIGSNQPQHF. CDR3 nucleotide sequence: TGTGCCAGCAGTGAAAGTATAGGAAGCAATCAGCCCCAGCATTTT.

CDR3 loop: CASSRDRVKNQPQHF. CDR3 DNA: TGTGCCAGCAGCCGGGACAGGGTTAAAAATCAGCCCCAGCATTTT. The rearrangement uses TRBV6-5 and TRBJ1-5; 9 bases agree with TRBD1. V was clipped by 6 bases and J by 4 bases; unmatched bases: 7. The CDR3 extends over 15 amino acids. CDR1 is MNHEY, CDR2 SVGAGI, per germline.

CDR3 in amino acids: CASGGRSGAAGNTIYF. DNA for the CDR3: TGTGCCAGCGGGGGGCGGTCGGGGGCGGCTGGAAACACCATATATTTT. The rearrangement links TRBV2 to TRBJ1-3, with D possibly TRBD1 on 6 matching bases. This CDR3 comprises 16 residues. The germline gives CDR1 SNHLY, CDR2 FYNNEI. With 8 bases removed from V and 2 bases from J, the gap between germline ends came to 19 bases.

The chain is built from TRBV27 and TRBJ1-1, with D hard to call. The V and J ends lost 6 bases and 9 bases respectively, with 11 bases between them. Germline CDR1 is MNHEY and CDR2 is SMNVEV (reference sequence). The CDR3 length is 11 residues. CDR3 DNA sequence: TGTGCCAGCAGGACCGGCGTGAAAGCTTTCTTT. It specifies CASRTGVKAFF.

The chain links TRBV5-5 to TRBJ2-7; D perhaps matches TRBD2 (5 bases). The CDR3 consists of 13 residues. CDR1 and CDR2 from the germline V gene are SGHKS and YYEKEE (reference sequence). V was pared by 1 base and J by 4 bases, with 9 bases between. The CDR3 reads CASSLWSGYEQYF. The DNA of the CDR3 is TGTGCCAGCAGCTTGTGGTCGGGATACGAGCAGTACTTC. Variable domain in full (rest from reference TRBV5-5 and TRBJ2-7): DAGVTQSPTHLIKTRGQQVTLRCSPISGHKSVSWYQQVLGQGPQFIFQYYEKEERGRGNFPDRFSARQFPNYSSELNVNALLLGDSALYLCASSLWSGYEQYFGPGTRLTVT.

V usage is TRBV27 and J usage is TRBJ2-3; D gene unclear. In germline, CDR1 is MNHEY, CDR2 SMNVEV (reference sequence). The CDR3 contains 9 residues. The ends were cut back, 8 bases at V and 6 bases at J, with 3 bases in the middle. The CDR3 nucleotides read TGTGCCAGCGGGGATACGCAGTATTTT. Encoded protein: CASGDTQYF.

This chain uses TRBV5-3 with TRBJ2-7; no reliable D call. TRBV5-3 has ORF status, its function being uncertain. The CDR3 contains 14 residues. V shed 6 bases and J shed 1 base, with 14 bases lying between them. Here the CDR3 reads CARNASMESYEQYF. CDR3 DNA: TGTGCCAGAAATGCAAGTATGGAGTCCTACGAGCAGTACTTC.

V usage is TRBV19 and J usage is TRBJ2-7, with D maybe TRBD1 (6 bases). V was shortened by 10 bases and J by 3 bases, with 16 bases between the two germline ends. The CDR3 is 13 amino acids. The germline V gene encodes CDR1 LNHDA and CDR2 SQIVND (reference sequence). The CDR3 loop is CATQQGNNYEQYF. Written as DNA, the CDR3 is TGTGCCACTCAGCAGGGGAACAACTACGAGCAGTACTTC.

This chain connects TRBV6-5 to TRBJ1-2, with D perhaps matching TRBD1 (6 bases). This CDR3 contains 13 residues. The germline V gene has CDR1 MNHEY and CDR2 SVGAGI. V was pared by 3 bases and J by 6 bases, with 11 bases between. The CDR3 protein is CASSYEGGDGYTF. In DNA, the CDR3 is TGTGCCAGCAGTTATGAAGGGGGTGATGGCTACACCTTC.